This T cell receptor beta chain was observed in a study of cytomegalovirus exposure and HLA in healthy donors. Study-level points and caveats: Despite most TCR sequences being rare, some public TCRs occurred in many donors.

The CDR3 has 15 residues. Germline CDR1 MNHEY, CDR2 SVGAGI. The V gene end was trimmed by 2 bases and the J gene end by 6 bases; junction bases not matched to a gene: 4. PCR involved 60 Vbeta and 13 Jbeta primers. This table comes from immunoSEQ multiplex PCR, and its TCRdb copy is limited to in-frame clones, with some not included. The sample contains under 200,000 clones, approximately 70% of which appear only once. Regarding this clone: The target antigen is unknown.

The clonotype originates from a woman aged 40 to 55 in good health and CMV-seropositive. The J gene is TRBJ2-2, the V gene TRBV6-5; 9 nucleotides match TRBD2. Sequencing was performed on PBMCs. The CDR3 DNA reads as TGTGCCAGCAGTTACCGCGGGGGGGCGTCCGGGGAGCTGTTTTTT. This encodes CASSYRGGASGELFF.